This record concerns one TCR beta chain sequence. Its antigen remains unidentified. Germline-derived CDR1 and CDR2 are MNHEY and SMNVEV (reference sequence). The CDR3 extends over 13 amino acids. Trimming took off 5 bases at V and 2 bases at J, with 9 bases between the two ends. Every isolated RNA sample was fully reverse transcribed, so sequencing captured expressed TCRB transcripts. The average output of naive, central memory and regulatory T cell samples was about 3.57 million reads. Here immunoSEQ multiplex PCR was the method, and the copy in TCRdb shows in-frame clones only, minus some. The sample has 150,000 to 200,000 clones, about 9% seen once. This entry comes from a study of beta chain features in type 1 diabetes. Notes on the study in general: For Type 1 diabetes patients, all four CD4+ subsets carried TCRB CDR3s that were moderately but significantly shorter.

This clonotype was sampled from a young woman with type 1 diabetes. The rearrangement joins TRBV27 to TRBJ1-1; D ambiguous. What was sequenced was central memory CD4+ T cells from blood. CDR3 loop: CASSPRANTEAFF. As DNA, the CDR3 is TGTGCCAGCAGTCCGCGGGCCAACACTGAAGCTTTCTTT.